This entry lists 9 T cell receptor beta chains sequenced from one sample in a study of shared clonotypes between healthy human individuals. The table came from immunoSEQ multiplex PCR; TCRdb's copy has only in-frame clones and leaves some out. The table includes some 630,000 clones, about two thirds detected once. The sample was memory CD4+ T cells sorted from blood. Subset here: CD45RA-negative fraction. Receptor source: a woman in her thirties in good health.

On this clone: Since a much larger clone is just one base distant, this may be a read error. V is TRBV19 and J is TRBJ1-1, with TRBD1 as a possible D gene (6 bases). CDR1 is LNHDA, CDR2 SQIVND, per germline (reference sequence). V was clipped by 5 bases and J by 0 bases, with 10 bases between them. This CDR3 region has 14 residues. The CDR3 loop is CASSLQGMNTEAFF. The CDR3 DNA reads TGTGCCAGTAGTTTACAGGGTATGAACACTGAAGCTTTCTTT.

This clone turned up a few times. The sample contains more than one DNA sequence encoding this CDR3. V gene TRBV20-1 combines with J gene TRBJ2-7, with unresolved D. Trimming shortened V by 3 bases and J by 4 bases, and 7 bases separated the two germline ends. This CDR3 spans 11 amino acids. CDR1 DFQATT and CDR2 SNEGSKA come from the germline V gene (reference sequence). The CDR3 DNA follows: TGCAGTGCTAGGCTGGAGTACGAGCAGTACTTC. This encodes CSARLEYEQYF.

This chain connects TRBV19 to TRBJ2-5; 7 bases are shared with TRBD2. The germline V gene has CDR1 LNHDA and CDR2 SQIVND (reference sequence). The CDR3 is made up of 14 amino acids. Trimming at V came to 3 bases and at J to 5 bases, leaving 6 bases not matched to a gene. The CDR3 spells CASSISSGGETQYF. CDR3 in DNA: TGTGCCAGTAGTATCTCTAGCGGCGGGGAGACCCAGTACTTC.

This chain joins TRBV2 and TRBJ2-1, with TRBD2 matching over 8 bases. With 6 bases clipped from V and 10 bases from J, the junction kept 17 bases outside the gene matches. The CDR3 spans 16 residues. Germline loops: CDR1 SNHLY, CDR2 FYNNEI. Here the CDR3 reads CASSPRGLAGVGEQFF. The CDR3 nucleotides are TGTGCCAGCAGCCCGCGGGGGCTAGCGGGTGTCGGGGAGCAGTTCTTC. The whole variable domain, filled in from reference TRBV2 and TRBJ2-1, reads EPEVTQTPSHQVTQMGQEVILRCVPISNHLYFYWYRQILGQKVEFLVSFYNNEISEKSEIFDDQFSVERPDGSNFTLKIRSTKLEDSAMYFCASSPRGLAGVGEQFFGPGTRLTVL.

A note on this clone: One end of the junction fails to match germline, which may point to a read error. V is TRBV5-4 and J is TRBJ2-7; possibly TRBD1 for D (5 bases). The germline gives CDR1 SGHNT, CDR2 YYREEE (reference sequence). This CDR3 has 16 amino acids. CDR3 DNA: TGTGCCAGCAGTTTGGGTAGGGGCGCGAGCTCCTACGAGCAGTACTTC. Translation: CASSLGRGASSYEQYF.

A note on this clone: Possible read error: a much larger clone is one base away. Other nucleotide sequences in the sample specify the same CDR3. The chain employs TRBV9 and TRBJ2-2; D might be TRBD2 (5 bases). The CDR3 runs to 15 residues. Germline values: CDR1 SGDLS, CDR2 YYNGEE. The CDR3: CASSAKVTMTGELFF. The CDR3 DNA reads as TGTGCCAGCAGCGCTAAAGTAACCATGACCGGGGAGTTGTTTTTT.

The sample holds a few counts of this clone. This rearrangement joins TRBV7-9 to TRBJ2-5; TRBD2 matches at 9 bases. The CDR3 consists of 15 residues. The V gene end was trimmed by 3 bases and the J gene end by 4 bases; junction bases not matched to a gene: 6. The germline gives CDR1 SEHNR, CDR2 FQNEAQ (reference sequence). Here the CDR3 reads CASSFIAGDGETQYF. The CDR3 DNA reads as TGTGCCAGCAGCTTTATAGCGGGAGATGGAGAGACCCAGTACTTC.

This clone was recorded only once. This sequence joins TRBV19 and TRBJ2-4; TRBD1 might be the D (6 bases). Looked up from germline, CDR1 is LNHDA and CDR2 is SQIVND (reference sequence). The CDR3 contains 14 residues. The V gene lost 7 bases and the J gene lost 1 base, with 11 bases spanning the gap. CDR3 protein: CASTPTGAKNIQYF. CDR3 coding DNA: TGTGCCAGTACCCCTACAGGGGCCAAAAACATTCAGTACTTC.

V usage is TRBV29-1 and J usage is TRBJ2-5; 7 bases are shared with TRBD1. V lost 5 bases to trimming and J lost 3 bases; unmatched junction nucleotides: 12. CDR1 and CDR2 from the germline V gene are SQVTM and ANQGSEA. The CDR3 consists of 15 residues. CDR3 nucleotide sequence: TGCAGCGTTCTTCCGTGGGACAGACGTGAAGAGACCCAGTACTTC. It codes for CSVLPWDRREETQYF.